Following are 2 T cell receptor beta chains from one sample sequenced in a study of identical twins' blood T cells. TCRdb passed the 5' RACE reads through MiXCR, listing each CDR3 protein once. Among roughly 380,000 distinct CDR3 sequences, about 28% were seen once, and the ten largest hold more than 5.5%. The sequenced sample consisted of PBMCs. These receptors all stem from a woman aged 18-49 years in good health.

For this clonotype: At one boundary the junction diverges from the germline segment, which might be a read error. The rearrangement joins TRBV7-2 to TRBJ2-1; the match to TRBD2 covers 7 bases. Germline lookup yields CDR1 SGHTA and CDR2 FQGNSA. The CDR3 has 16 amino acids. The CDR3 DNA reads TGTTCCAGCGGTCAACTAGCGCTCAGCTCCTACAATGAGCAGTTCTTC. Its protein is CSSGQLALSSYNEQFF. Full variable domain (outside the CDR3, taken from reference TRBV7-2 and TRBJ2-1): GAGVSQSPSNKVTEKGKDVELRCDPISGHTALYWYRQSLGQGLEFLIYFQGNSAPDKSGLPSDRFSAERTGGSVSTLTIQRTQQEDSAVYLCSSGQLALSSYNEQFFGPGTRLTVL.

The chain recombines TRBV6-5 with TRBJ1-5; D unclear. Germline V CDR1 and CDR2: MNHEY, SVGAGI. V shed 2 bases and J shed 6 bases, with 8 bases lying between them. The length of the CDR3 is 13 residues. CDR3 coding DNA: TGTGCCAGCAGTTACGCGCCGGGTCAGCCCCAGCATTTT. As protein: CASSYAPGQPQHF.